These 2 T cell receptor beta chains originate from one sample sequenced in a study of T cell changes during pregnancy in multiple sclerosis. The repertoire was sequenced with immunoSEQ multiplex PCR; TCRdb's copy has only in-frame clones and lacks some. The table has fewer than 50,000 clones, roughly 93% seen once. The source material was CD8+ T cells from peripheral blood mononuclear cells, sampled in the first trimester of pregnancy. The receptors stem from a female donor with multiple sclerosis, enrolled in a pregnancy study.

The chain couples TRBV27 to TRBJ2-1; possible D gene TRBD2, 6 bases. In germline, CDR1 is MNHEY, CDR2 SMNVEV (reference sequence). Trimming took off 2 bases at V and 0 bases at J, with 8 bases between the two ends. The CDR3 spans 15 residues. CDR3 in amino acids: CASSLAGSSYNEQFF. DNA of the CDR3: TGTGCCAGCAGTTTAGCGGGAAGCTCCTACAATGAGCAGTTCTTC.

The CDR3 here is CASSRPLEPGADSGELFF. The DNA of the CDR3 is TGTGCCAGCAGCCGACCCCTCGAACCAGGGGCTGACTCCGGGGAGCTGTTTTTT. The V gene is TRBV7-9, the J gene TRBJ2-2; D perhaps matches TRBD1 (6 bases). V lost 5 bases, J lost 6 bases, and 25 bases lay in between. This CDR3 is built from 18 residues. Germline CDR1 SEHNR, CDR2 FQNEAQ (reference sequence).